The next 9 T cell receptor beta chains were all read from a single sample in a study of OX40 agonist ivuxolimab in advanced cancers. The table came from immunoSEQ multiplex PCR; TCRdb's copy has only in-frame clones and leaves some out. The sample lists about 28,000 clones, approximately 88% occurring once. The sample consisted of CD4+ or CD8+ T cells sorted from blood, taken in a trial of the OX40 agonist ivuxolimab. The receptors derive from an adult with an advanced solid tumor such as melanoma, head and neck, liver or kidney cancer.

The chain links TRBV4-1 to TRBJ1-4, with TRBD1 as a possible D gene (5 bases). V lost 0 bases and J lost 0, with 20 bases in between. This CDR3 is 20 amino acids long. Per the germline V gene, CDR1 is MGHRA and CDR2 is YSYEKL. Here the CDR3 DNA reads TGCGCCAGCAGCCAAGATCCCCCCCAGGGCCGGTTTGCAACTAATGAAAAACTGTTTTTT. This sequence encodes CASSQDPPQGRFATNEKLFF.

This clone was recorded a few times. This chain links TRBV27 with TRBJ2-1; TRBD2 is a possible D gene (6 bases). CDR1 and CDR2 from the germline V gene are MNHEY and SMNVEV (reference sequence). Trimming shortened V by 5 bases and J by 5 bases, and 13 bases separated the two germline ends. The CDR3 runs to 14 residues. In nucleotides, the CDR3 is TGTGCCAGCAGTCGCGGGACGACCCACAATGAGCAGTTCTTC. Its protein product is CASSRGTTHNEQFF.

The gene calls are TRBV6-1 and TRBJ2-7; D remains unclear. Germline assignment: CDR1 MNHNS and CDR2 SASEGT. Trimming cost V 8 bases and J 4 bases, with 6 bases left between them. The CDR3 spans 10 residues. The CDR3, as DNA: TGTGCCAGCCCCCCGTACGAGCAGTACTTC. Its protein is CASPPYEQYF.

The chain has TRBV30 and TRBJ2-6; no definite D call. V lost 5 bases, J lost 0 bases, and 5 bases lay in between. Germline V gene data show CDR1 as GTSNPN and CDR2 as SVGIG (reference sequence). The CDR3 consists of 13 residues. Written as DNA, the CDR3 is TGTGCCTGGGGTGGCTCTGGGGCCAACGTCCTGACTTTC. It specifies CAWGGSGANVLTF.

The chain combines TRBV7-2 with TRBJ2-1, with D possibly called TRBD1 or TRBD2 (7 bases each). V dropped 5 bases and J dropped 7 bases, with 30 bases sitting between them. CDR1 is SGHTA, CDR2 FQGNSA, per germline. The CDR3 contains 19 residues. The CDR3 sequence is CASSRTGYPLGEGRNEQFF. The CDR3 region has the DNA TGTGCCAGCAGCAGGACAGGCTACCCTCTAGGGGAGGGCAGGAATGAGCAGTTCTTC.

This clone was picked up a small number of times. This rearrangement joins TRBV9 to TRBJ1-1; 8 bases map to TRBD1. From germline, CDR1 is SGDLS and CDR2 YYNGEE. With V trimmed by 0 bases and J by 1 base, 2 bases remained unmatched. The CDR3 extends over 15 amino acids. The CDR3 reads CASSVDGQGNTEAFF. The CDR3 DNA reads TGTGCCAGCAGCGTAGATGGACAGGGGAACACTGAAGCTTTCTTT.

This rearrangement joins TRBV6-1 to TRBJ1-1; 8 bases map to TRBD1. With 7 bases clipped from V and 6 bases from J, the junction kept 4 bases outside the gene matches. The germline V gene has CDR1 MNHNS and CDR2 SASEGT. CDR3 length: 12 amino acids. CDR3 region: CASMYRGAEAFF. CDR3 nucleotide sequence: TGTGCCAGCATGTACAGGGGGGCTGAAGCTTTCTTT.

The J gene is TRBJ2-3, the V gene TRBV6-5, with 8 bases aligning to TRBD2. J was trimmed by 3 bases and V by 5 bases; bases with no gene match: 7. This CDR3 is built from 15 residues. Germline loops: CDR1 MNHEY, CDR2 SVGAGI. Here the CDR3 reads CASSPPGGRTDTQYF. The DNA for the CDR3 is TGTGCCAGCAGTCCTCCGGGAGGGAGGACAGATACGCAGTATTTT.

This CDR3 reads CASSRGLQAGHNEQFF. Here the CDR3 DNA reads TGCGCCAGCAGCCGGGGCCTGCAGGCGGGACACAATGAGCAGTTCTTC. The rearrangement links TRBV4-3 to TRBJ2-1, with TRBD2 as a possible D gene (6 bases). Trimming removed 4 bases at V and 5 bases at J, with 18 bases between. This CDR3 is 16 amino acids long. The germline CDR1 and CDR2 sequences are LGHNA and YSLEER.